The 18 T cell receptor beta chains below all came from one sample that was sequenced in a study of OX40 agonist ivuxolimab in advanced cancers. The method was immunoSEQ multiplex PCR; TCRdb's version includes in-frame clones alone and lacks a portion of them. The sample shows tens of thousands of clones, 90% of them seen only once. The sequencing used CD4+ or CD8+ T cells sorted from blood, collected in a trial of the OX40 agonist ivuxolimab. The receptors originated from an adult with an advanced solid tumor such as melanoma, head and neck, liver or kidney cancer.

The chain employs TRBV6-1 and TRBJ2-5; possibly TRBD1 for D (6 bases). Germline CDR1 and CDR2: MNHNS and SASEGT. Deletions cut 8 bases from V and 0 bases from J, with 13 bases between. This CDR3 contains 14 residues. The CDR3 DNA follows: TGTGCCAGCCCGGGGACAAGGTACCAAGAGACCCAGTACTTC. Protein: CASPGTRYQETQYF.

V and J are TRBV29-1 and TRBJ1-2; 12 bases fit TRBD1. In germline, CDR1 is SQVTM, CDR2 ANQGSEA. The CDR3 contains 13 residues. V shed 6 bases and J 7 bases; nucleotides not matched to a gene: 6. The DNA for the CDR3 is TGCAGCGTAGGGACAGGGGGCGCGAGTGGCTACACCTTC. As protein: CSVGTGGASGYTF. The full variable domain, completed using reference TRBV29-1 and TRBJ1-2, is SAVISQKPSRDICQRGTSLTIQCQVDSQVTMMFWYRQQPGQSLTLIATANQGSEATYESGFVIDKFPISRPNLTFSTLTVSNMSPEDSSIYLCSVGTGGASGYTFGSGTRLTVV.

The V and J genes are TRBV19 and TRBJ1-2; D is uncertain. The V and J ends lost 3 bases and 4 bases respectively, with 15 bases between them. The germline V gene has CDR1 LNHDA and CDR2 SQIVND (reference sequence). This CDR3 contains 15 residues. CDR3 DNA: TGTGCCAGTAGTATGGTTCGTACTACGTTCTATGGCTACACCTTC. Its translation is CASSMVRTTFYGYTF.

This clone appeared once. The genes are TRBV5-1 and TRBJ2-7; TRBD1 agrees at 10 bases. In germline, CDR1 is SGHRS, CDR2 YFSETQ. The junction had 3 bases not matched to a gene; V was cut back by 4 bases and J by 2 bases. The length of the CDR3 is 14 residues. CDR3 sequence (DNA): TGCGCCAGCAGCCCCGGGACAGGGGCCTACGAGCAGTACTTC. This sequence encodes CASSPGTGAYEQYF. The whole variable domain, filled in from reference TRBV5-1 and TRBJ2-7, reads KAGVTQTPRYLIKTRGQQVTLSCSPISGHRSVSWYQQTPGQGLQFLFEYFSETQRNKGNFPGRFSGRQFSNSRSEMNVSTLELGDSALYLCASSPGTGAYEQYFGPGTRLTVT.

The J gene is TRBJ2-4, the V gene TRBV25-1, with D possibly being TRBD1 (5 bases). CDR1 is MGHDK, CDR2 SYGVNS, per germline. This CDR3 region has 16 residues. Trimming stripped 1 base from V and 0 bases from J, with 10 bases between. This CDR3 is CASSESGILAKNIQYF. DNA for the CDR3: TGTGCCAGCAGTGAATCAGGGATCCTAGCCAAAAACATTCAGTACTTC.

This clone was detected a few times. Other DNA sequences within the sample encode an identical CDR3. The chain couples TRBV27 to TRBJ2-7; D unclear. V was shortened by 4 bases and J by 4 bases, with 11 bases between the two germline ends. This CDR3 has 13 residues. Germline values: CDR1 MNHEY, CDR2 SMNVEV (reference sequence). DNA for the CDR3: TGTGCCAGCAGTTGGGGTAAAATATACGAGCAGTACTTC. Its translation: CASSWGKIYEQYF.

In DNA, the CDR3 is TGTGCCAGTAGTTGGGACTTCGAAGAGACCCAGTACTTC. Translation: CASSWDFEETQYF. The chain combines TRBV19 with TRBJ2-5, with a weak D call TRBD2 (6 bases). CDR3 length: 13 amino acids. The ends were cut back, 5 bases at V and 3 bases at J, with 10 bases in the middle. Germline CDR1 is LNHDA and CDR2 is SQIVND (reference sequence).

This chain joins TRBV6-1 and TRBJ1-1, with D unclear. Germline values: CDR1 MNHNS, CDR2 SASEGT. The CDR3 sequence is 11 residues long. Trimming shortened V by 4 bases and J by 11 bases, and 11 bases separated the two germline ends. The CDR3 protein is CASSVFTAAFF. Written as DNA, the CDR3 is TGTGCCAGCAGTGTATTCACGGCGGCTTTCTTT.

V is TRBV11-1 and J is TRBJ1-2, with a possible D match to TRBD1 (6 bases). CDR1 SGHAT and CDR2 FQDESV come from the germline V gene (reference sequence). This CDR3 region has 14 residues. Trimming took 6 bases from V and 2 from J, leaving 13 bases between them. CDR3 sequence (DNA): TGTGCCAGCAGTCCAACAGGGATCAACTATGGCTACACCTTC. Translating it yields CASSPTGINYGYTF. Full variable domain (outside the CDR3, taken from reference TRBV11-1 and TRBJ1-2): EAEVAQSPRYKITEKSQAVAFWCDPISGHATLYWYRQILGQGPELLVQFQDESVVDDSQLPKDRFSAERLKGVDSTLKIQPAELGDSAMYLCASSPTGINYGYTFGSGTRLTVV.

The chain has TRBV7-9 and TRBJ2-2; 9 bases agree with TRBD1. The CDR3 consists of 16 residues. The germline gives CDR1 SEHNR, CDR2 FQNEAQ (reference sequence). V shed 3 bases and J 5 bases; nucleotides not matched to a gene: 7. CDR3 protein: CASSLDRQGVTGELFF. The CDR3 DNA is TGTGCCAGCAGCTTGGATAGACAGGGGGTGACCGGGGAGCTGTTTTTT.

The chain has TRBV6-5 and TRBJ2-2; 7 bases align to TRBD2. The CDR3 consists of 15 residues. V shed 1 base and J 3 bases; nucleotides not matched to a gene: 2. Per germline, CDR1 MNHEY and CDR2 SVGAGI. CDR3 loop: CASSYWAGDTGELFF. In nucleotides, the CDR3 is TGTGCCAGCAGTTACTGGGCGGGGGACACCGGGGAGCTGTTTTTT.

Only a few counts were recorded for this clone. The genes are TRBV27 and TRBJ1-3; TRBD1 aligns across 10 bases. The CDR3 totals 14 residues. V lost 6 bases, J lost 8 bases, and 7 bases stayed unmatched. Germline CDR1 reads MNHEY; CDR2 reads SMNVEV (reference sequence). The CDR3 DNA reads TGTGCCAGCAGCCCGACAGGGGGCTGGGACACCATATATTTT. This gives the protein CASSPTGGWDTIYF.

The chain uses TRBV27 and TRBJ1-5, with D unresolved. CDR1 is MNHEY and CDR2 is SMNVEV in the germline V gene (reference sequence). Trimming cost V 2 bases and J 7 bases, with 12 bases left between them. There are 14 residues in the CDR3. The CDR3 spells CASSLVEFGQPQHF. CDR3 DNA: TGTGCCAGCAGTTTAGTAGAATTCGGGCAGCCCCAGCATTTT.

The V gene is TRBV7-9, the J gene TRBJ2-4; D uncertain. Germline V gene lookup returns CDR1 SEHNR and CDR2 FQNEAQ (reference sequence). The CDR3 sequence is 15 residues long. Trimming took off 5 bases at V and 0 bases at J, with 11 bases between the two ends. The CDR3 nucleotides are TGTGCCAGCAGCCCCCCCGGCCTAGCCAAAAACATTCAGTACTTC. Its translation: CASSPPGLAKNIQYF.

This chain joins TRBV5-5 and TRBJ1-2, with D uncertain. Germline loops: CDR1 SGHKS, CDR2 YYEKEE (reference sequence). Trimming pared 2 bases from V and 0 bases from J, leaving 11 bases between. The CDR3 spans 15 residues. The CDR3 protein is CASSFFLFSNYGYTF. The CDR3 region has the DNA TGTGCCAGCAGCTTCTTTCTGTTCTCTAACTATGGCTACACCTTC.

In this sample, this clone turned up once. Written as DNA, the CDR3 is TGTGCCAGCAGGACTAGCGGAAACTCCTACGAGCAGTACTTC. It yields the protein CASRTSGNSYEQYF. The rearrangement uses TRBV5-6 and TRBJ2-7; TRBD2 agrees at 9 bases. The V and J ends lost 5 bases and 0 bases, in that order; junction bases with no gene match: 3. The germline CDR1 and CDR2 sequences are SGHDT and YYEEEE. CDR3 length equals 14 residues.

The rearrangement uses TRBV6-5 and TRBJ1-1; TRBD1 aligns across 8 bases. This CDR3 is built from 14 residues. Germline assignment: CDR1 MNHEY and CDR2 SVGAGI. V was clipped by 4 bases and J by 5 bases; unmatched bases: 6. The CDR3 region is CASSLGQGPTEAFF. DNA of the CDR3: TGTGCCAGCAGTTTAGGACAGGGTCCGACTGAAGCTTTCTTT.

The chain has TRBV6-5 and TRBJ2-7; a weak D match, TRBD2 (5 bases). The germline V and J ends were trimmed by 0 bases and 5 bases, with 14 bases remaining between them. This CDR3 has 15 amino acids. Germline assignment: CDR1 MNHEY and CDR2 SVGAGI. As DNA, the CDR3 is TGTGCCAGCAGTTACTCGATGGGAGCAACAGACGAGCAGTACTTC. Translated: CASSYSMGATDEQYF.